The 12 T cell receptor beta chains presented below share a single source sample, sequenced in a study of shared clonotypes between healthy human individuals. Sequencing was performed with immunoSEQ multiplex PCR; in TCRdb, only in-frame clones are kept and a portion is missing. Among more than 450,000 clones listed, around 74% were seen once. Sequenced: PBMCs. The receptors derive from a woman between 40 and 55 years old in good health. Some clones in this sample may be carry-over from other donors' samples.

The V gene is TRBV6-5, the J gene TRBJ1-3; D not resolved. Trimming cost V 0 bases and J 0 bases, with 6 bases left between them. This CDR3 has 15 residues. Germline V lookup: CDR1 MNHEY, CDR2 SVGAGI. The CDR3 sequence: CASSYSSSSGNTIYF. The CDR3 DNA reads as TGTGCCAGCAGTTACTCGTCGAGCTCTGGAAACACCATATATTTT.

V usage is TRBV27 and J usage is TRBJ1-3; possibly TRBD1 for D (6 bases). CDR3 length equals 13 residues. Germline CDR1 and CDR2: MNHEY and SMNVEV (reference sequence). The ends were cut back, 3 bases at V and 4 bases at J, with 7 bases in the middle. The DNA of the CDR3 is TGTGCCAGCAGTTTGAGGGGGGGAAACACCATATATTTT. This encodes CASSLRGGNTIYF.

The V call is TRBV5-4, the J call TRBJ2-7; D is possibly TRBD1 (6 bases). Trimming took off 4 bases at V and 3 bases at J, with 14 bases between the two ends. This CDR3 has 14 amino acids. Germline CDR1 SGHNT, CDR2 YYREEE (reference sequence). CDR3 residues: CASSGAGDLYEQYF. The CDR3 nucleotides read TGTGCCAGCAGCGGGGCAGGGGATCTCTACGAGCAGTACTTC.

This chain joins TRBV5-1 and TRBJ2-1; the D is unclear. V lost 0 bases and J 3 bases, leaving 7 bases between the germline ends. Germline CDR1 is SGHRS and CDR2 is YFSETQ. The CDR3 runs to 14 residues. Written as DNA, the CDR3 is TGCGCCAGCAGCTTGGGGACCTACTACAATGAGCAGTTCTTC. It encodes CASSLGTYYNEQFF.

This rearrangement joins TRBV4-1 to TRBJ1-1, with D maybe TRBD1 (5 bases). The CDR3 runs 17 residues. The ends were cut back, 0 bases at V and 6 bases at J, with 20 bases in the middle. The germline CDR1 and CDR2 sequences are MGHRA and YSYEKL. For the CDR3, the DNA is TGCGCCAGCAGCCAAGATCCCCTTACGGGAAGGGGAGCTGAAGCTTTCTTT. It is translated as CASSQDPLTGRGAEAFF.

J is TRBJ1-5 and V is TRBV6-1, with 9 positions matching TRBD1. CDR1 and CDR2 (germline): MNHNS, SASEGT. CDR3 length: 15 amino acids. V was clipped by 6 bases and J by 3 bases; unmatched bases: 6. This chain's CDR3 is CASRIQGATNQPQHF. The CDR3 bases are TGTGCCAGCAGGATACAGGGGGCCACCAATCAGCCCCAGCATTTT.

The chain carries TRBV28 and TRBJ1-5; TRBD1 matches 9 bases. The J segment lost 7 bases and the V segment lost 7 bases, leaving 11 bases of the junction unmatched. CDR1 is MDHEN and CDR2 is SYDVKM in the germline V gene. The CDR3 is made up of 15 amino acids. The CDR3 DNA sequence: TGTGCCAGCATTTCGGGGACAGGGTGGGGCCAGCCCCAGCATTTT. Its protein product is CASISGTGWGQPQHF.

V gene TRBV19 combines with J gene TRBJ2-3, with D perhaps given as TRBD1 or TRBD2 (5 bases each). The CDR3 has 18 amino acids. Germline V gene data show CDR1 as LNHDA and CDR2 as SQIVND (reference sequence). V was clipped by 3 bases and J by 0 bases, with 19 bases between them. The CDR3 DNA reads TGTGCCAGTAGTATCGAGCTGGTTGGGGGACCTAGCACAGATACGCAGTATTTT. Its translation is CASSIELVGGPSTDTQYF. Complete variable domain (other parts from reference TRBV19 and TRBJ2-3): DGGITQSPKYLFRKEGQNVTLSCEQNLNHDAMYWYRQDPGQGLRLIYYSQIVNDFQKGDIAEGYSVSREKKESFPLTVTSAQKNPTAFYLCASSIELVGGPSTDTQYFGPGTRLTVL.

The CDR3 region has the DNA TGCAGCGTTGAAGCGCGGCAGTTTTCTAGCACAGATACGCAGTATTTT. Amino acids: CSVEARQFSSTDTQYF. J is TRBJ2-3 and V is TRBV29-1; D is undetermined. This CDR3 has 16 amino acids. The germline CDR1 and CDR2 sequences are SQVTM and ANQGSEA. V lost 1 base to trimming and J lost 0 bases, with 14 bases between them.

This chain uses TRBV12-5 with TRBJ2-5; 7 positions match TRBD2. The CDR3 extends over 15 amino acids. With 7 bases clipped from V and 0 bases from J, the junction kept 8 bases outside the gene matches. In germline, CDR1 is LGHNT, CDR2 FRNRAP. In DNA form, the CDR3 reads TGTGCTAGTGTTAAAGCGGGGAGGTACCAAGAGACCCAGTACTTC. This codes for CASVKAGRYQETQYF.

This sequence joins TRBV19 and TRBJ2-7; 7 bases line up with TRBD1. The CDR3 sequence is 15 residues long. J lost 0 bases, V lost 0 bases, and 2 bases had no gene match. Germline lookup yields CDR1 LNHDA and CDR2 SQIVND (reference sequence). Written as DNA, the CDR3 is TGTGCCAGTAGTATAGATCGGACAGGCTCCTACGAGCAGTACTTC. Residues: CASSIDRTGSYEQYF.

The V call is TRBV29-1, the J call TRBJ2-7; D unresolved. V shed 4 bases and J shed 5 bases, with 6 bases lying between them. Germline CDR1 reads SQVTM; CDR2 reads ANQGSEA. This CDR3 has 10 amino acids. CDR3 residues: CSVAWDEQYF. In nucleotides, the CDR3 is TGCAGCGTTGCTTGGGACGAGCAGTACTTC.